This T cell receptor beta chain emerged from a study of T cell repertoires in cytomegalovirus infection. Study at large: Public signatures in TCR beta pointed to CMV infection and matching HLA type.

TCRdb re-derived calls from the reads in MiXCR, one entry per CDR3 protein. The sample lists some 150,000 distinct CDR3 sequences, roughly a quarter seen once, with 11% in the top ten. This clonotype has more than one count but fewer than ten. This CDR3 region has 15 residues. Germline CDR1 GTSNPN, CDR2 SVGIG (reference sequence). Trimming took 0 bases from V and 7 from J; bases not matched to a gene: 7. The sequence derives from a human donor in good health (CMV status not recorded). Some clones in this sample may be carry-over from other donors' samples. The chain is built from TRBV30 and TRBJ2-1; TRBD2 aligns across 9 bases. Sequenced input: PBMCs. CDR3 DNA sequence: TGTGCCTGGAGTGTACGGCTAGCGGGATCAAATGAGCAGTTCTTC. It encodes CAWSVRLAGSNEQFF.